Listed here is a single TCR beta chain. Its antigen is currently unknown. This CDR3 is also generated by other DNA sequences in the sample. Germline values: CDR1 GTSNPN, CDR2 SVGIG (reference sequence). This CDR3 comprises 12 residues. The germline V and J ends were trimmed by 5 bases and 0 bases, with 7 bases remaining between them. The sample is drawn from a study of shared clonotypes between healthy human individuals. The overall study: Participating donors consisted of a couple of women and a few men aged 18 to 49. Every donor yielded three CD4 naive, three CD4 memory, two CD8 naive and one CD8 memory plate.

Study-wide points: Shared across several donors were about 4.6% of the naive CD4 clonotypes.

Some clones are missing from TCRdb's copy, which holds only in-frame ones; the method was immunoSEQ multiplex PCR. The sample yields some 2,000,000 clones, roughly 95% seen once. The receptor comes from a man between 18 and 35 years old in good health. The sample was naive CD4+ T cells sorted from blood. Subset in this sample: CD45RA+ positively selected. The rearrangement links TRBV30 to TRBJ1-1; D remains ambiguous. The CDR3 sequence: CAWGRMNTEAFF. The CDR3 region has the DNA TGTGCCTGGGGGAGAATGAACACTGAAGCTTTCTTT.